Below, 19 T cell receptor beta chains from the same sample are listed, as sequenced in a study of tumor and adjacent non-tumor tissue in lung cancer. A modified ARM-PCR protocol with three rounds of nested PCR amplified TCRbeta. TCRdb re-called the multiplex PCR reads with MiXCR, one entry per CDR3 protein. The table lists under 85,000 distinct CDR3 sequences, 76% of them singletons. This sample's RNA came from whole unsorted tissue. The normal lung tissue was taken more than 3 cm from the tumor edge. The specimen sequenced was distant non-tumor lung tissue. These TCRs come from a man between 70 and 80 years old with non-small cell lung cancer.

In regard to this clonotype: One junction end disagrees with the germline gene, perhaps due to a read error. V and J are TRBV11-3 and TRBJ2-5; D might be TRBD2 (5 bases). CDR1 and CDR2 (germline): SGHNT, YENEEA. CDR3 length: 16 amino acids. This CDR3 is CASSLGVGRPAETQYF. CDR3 nucleotides: TGTGCCAGTAGCTTAGGTGTGGGGAGACCAGCGGAGACCCAGTACTTC.

Details on this clonotype: The conserved phenylalanine or tryptophan is not found at the CDR3 terminus, so this likely reflects a read error. The chain joins TRBV11-1 to TRBJ2-7; the match to TRBD1 covers 8 bases. This CDR3 has 15 residues. CDR1 is SGHAT and CDR2 is FQDESV in the germline V gene (reference sequence). Unmatched junction bases numbered 14, after V lost 7 bases and J lost 6 bases. The CDR3: CASNSSGTGTSEQYL. CDR3 DNA sequence: TGTGCCAGCAACTCCTCCGGGACAGGAACCTCCGAGCAGTACCTC.

As regards this clonotype: This is likely a read error, given that the CDR3 carries no conserved phenylalanine or tryptophan at its end. The chain combines TRBV29-1 with TRBJ1-2; possible D gene TRBD1, 6 bases. Germline V gene sequence: CDR1 SQVTM, CDR2 ANQGSEA. The CDR3 is made up of 14 amino acids. Trimming took off 6 bases at V and 6 bases at J, with 20 bases between the two ends. The DNA for the CDR3 is TGCAGCGTCACTCCTCCCCGGGGGGCGCATGGCTACACCATC. It encodes CSVTPPRGAHGYTI.

This clonotype was counted a single time. Compared with germline, one end of the junction differs, possibly owing to a read error. The chain has TRBV29-1 and TRBJ1-5; the D gene is possibly TRBD1 (5 bases). Germline CDR1 reads SQVTM; CDR2 reads ANQGSEA. The CDR3 spans 18 residues. The CDR3 protein is CSIEDLWDGGIDSQPQHF. The CDR3 DNA reads as TGCAGCATTGAAGATCTATGGGACGGCGGCATTGACAGTCAGCCCCAGCATTTT. Full variable domain (outside the CDR3, taken from reference TRBV29-1 and TRBJ1-5): SAVISQKPSRDICQRGTSLTIQCQVDSQVTMMFWYRQQPGQSLTLIATANQGSEATYESGFVIDKFPISRPNLTFSTLTVSNMSPEDSSIYLCSIEDLWDGGIDSQPQHFGDGTRLSIL.

This chain links TRBV29-1 with TRBJ2-1, with 9 bases matching TRBD1. Germline V gene data show CDR1 as SQVTM and CDR2 as ANQGSEA. The trim removed 2 bases at V and 4 bases at J, leaving 15 bases unmatched. CDR3 length equals 18 residues. For the CDR3, the DNA is TGCAGCGTTGAACTGCTACAGGGACAGGGAACTGGATACAATGAGCAGTTCTTC. It specifies CSVELLQGQGTGYNEQFF.

Comment on this clonotype: With a much larger clone just one base away, this may be a read error. The V and J genes are TRBV28 and TRBJ2-4; D is unclear. The CDR3 runs to 15 residues. The germline V gene has CDR1 MDHEN and CDR2 SYDVKM. The CDR3 sequence: CAGSVFPLAKNIQYF. Here the CDR3 DNA reads TGTGCCGGCAGTGTATTCCCCCTAGCCAAAAACATTCAGTACTTC. The whole variable domain, remainder taken from reference TRBV28 and TRBJ2-4, is DVKVTQSSRYLVKRTGEKVFLECVQDMDHENMFWYRQDPGLGLRLIYFSYDVKMKEKGDIPEGYSVSREKKERFSLILESASTNQTSMYLCAGSVFPLAKNIQYFGAGTRLSVL.

Details on this clonotype: A read error may account for a junction end that differs from germline. The V and J genes are TRBV4-1 and TRBJ2-7; 11 positions match TRBD2. The CDR3 contains 16 residues. The germline V gene has CDR1 MGHRA and CDR2 YSYEKL. The CDR3 nucleotides read TGCGCCAGCGGCCGGACACTAGCGGGAGAGGTGGACGAGCAGAACTTC. Protein: CASGRTLAGEVDEQNF.

CDR3 sequence: CASLFVNTEAFF. The CDR3 nucleotides are TGTGCCAGCCTGTTCGTGAACACTGAAGCTTTCTTT. The gene calls are TRBV11-2 and TRBJ1-1; D is undetermined. The CDR3 covers 12 residues. Germline-derived CDR1 and CDR2 are SGHAT and FQNNGV. Trimming cost V 8 bases and J 0 bases, with 7 bases left between them.

The chain is built from TRBV9 and TRBJ2-2; 8 bases match TRBD2. The CDR3 totals 14 residues. V trimming: 7 bases; J trimming: 3 bases; junction bases outside the gene matches: 5. Germline V gene sequence: CDR1 SGDLS, CDR2 YYNGEE. The CDR3 protein is CASGGLVDTGELFF. Here the CDR3 DNA reads TGTGCCAGCGGGGGACTAGTGGACACCGGGGAGCTGTTTTTT.

Note on this clonotype: Being one base from a much bigger clone, this may be a read error. The rearrangement links TRBV12-3 or TRBV12-4 to TRBJ1-3, with 10 bases that match TRBD1. J lost 0 bases, V lost 5 bases, and 7 bases had no gene match. There are 17 residues in the CDR3. The CDR3 coding sequence is TGTGCCAGCAGTCTCCGGACAGGGGGAATCTCTGGAAACACCATATATTTT. The encoded protein is CASSLRTGGISGNTIYF.

The chain carries TRBV11-1 and TRBJ2-5; the D gene is possibly TRBD1 (6 bases). The V gene lost 9 bases and the J gene lost 14 bases, with 25 bases spanning the gap. CDR1 is SGHAT, CDR2 FQDESV, per germline (reference sequence). CDR3 length: 13 residues. CDR3 protein: CASASGVSETRYF. The CDR3 DNA is TGTGCCAGTGCGTCAGGGGTTTCGGAGACCCGATACTTC.

This clonotype was counted only a few times. This may be a read error, as it is one base from a much larger clone. The chain links TRBV5-5 to TRBJ1-1; D is unresolved. The V gene's germline CDR1 is SGHKS and CDR2 YYEKEE (reference sequence). The CDR3 extends over 13 amino acids. The CDR3 sequence: CASSVGMNNEAFF. The DNA of the CDR3 is TGTGCCAGCAGCGTGGGCATGAACAATGAAGCTTTCTTT.

With regard to this clonotype: At one end, the junction sequence differs from germline, possibly due to a read error. This chain connects TRBV5-4 to TRBJ2-2; a weak D match, TRBD2 (7 bases). The CDR3 consists of 12 residues. The germline gives CDR1 SGHNT, CDR2 YYREEE (reference sequence). CDR3 nucleotide sequence: TGTGCCAGGAGCTCAGACACCGGGGGGCTGTATTTT. This translates into CARSSDTGGLYF.

A remark on this clonotype: This clone may be a read error of a much larger clone one base away. The chain uses TRBV28 and TRBJ2-5; TRBD2 matches at 13 bases. CDR1 and CDR2 from the germline V gene are MDHEN and SYDVKM. CDR3 length: 15 amino acids. With V trimmed by 6 bases and J by 10 bases, 11 bases remained unmatched. CDR3 sequence reads: CASRIPGTSGNVQYF. The CDR3 DNA reads as TGTGCCAGCAGAATCCCCGGGACTAGCGGGAATGTCCAGTACTTC.

Turning to this clonotype: Without the conserved terminal phenylalanine or tryptophan, this CDR3 likely stems from a read error. V usage is TRBV4-2 and J usage is TRBJ2-3; weak D call: TRBD1 (6 bases). This CDR3 is 15 amino acids long. CDR1 and CDR2 (germline): LGHNA, YNFKEQ. CDR3 sequence: CTSSQADRTTDTQYL. CDR3 nucleotide sequence: TGTACCAGCAGCCAAGCGGACAGAACCACAGATACGCAGTATCTT.

This clonotype was seen more than once but under ten times. One end of the junction does not line up with germline, which may come from a read error. The chain employs TRBV12-3 or TRBV12-4 and TRBJ2-3; 7 bases match TRBD1. The CDR3 is 16 residues long. The CDR3 protein is CASRPQGQLSTDTHYF. The CDR3 coding sequence is TGTGCCAGCAGGCCCCAGGGACAGTTAAGCACAGATACGCATTATTTT.

The chain has TRBV11-3 and TRBJ2-3, with TRBD1 matching over 7 bases. Matching the DNA end better, TRBJ1-5 makes the J call doubtful. CDR3 length: 16 amino acids. The germline CDR1 and CDR2 sequences are SGHNT and YENEEA. CDR3 sequence: CASSLARTGFGDMQHF. The DNA of the CDR3 is TGTGCCAGCAGCTTAGCACGGACAGGCTTCGGAGATATGCAGCATTTT.

In this sample, this clonotype turned up many times. The chain combines TRBV6-2 or TRBV6-3 with TRBJ2-7; 7 nucleotides line up with TRBD1. Trimming at V came to 6 bases and at J to 7 bases, leaving 9 bases not matched to a gene. Germline values: CDR1 MNHEY, CDR2 SVGEGT. The CDR3 has 13 amino acids. The CDR3 coding sequence is TGTGCCAGCAGCCTCGGACAGGCTCGGGAGCAGTACTTC. Its translation is CASSLGQAREQYF.

The table lists this clonotype with a few counts. A much larger clone lies one base from this, so it may be a read error. The chain uses TRBV6-5 and TRBJ1-2; D is ambiguous. Trimming removed 8 bases at V and 5 bases at J, with 9 bases between. There are 11 residues in the CDR3. CDR1 is MNHEY and CDR2 is SVGAGI in the germline V gene. The CDR3 loop reads CASRTEYGYTF. The CDR3 nucleotides are TGTGCCAGCCGCACGGAGTATGGCTACACCTTC.